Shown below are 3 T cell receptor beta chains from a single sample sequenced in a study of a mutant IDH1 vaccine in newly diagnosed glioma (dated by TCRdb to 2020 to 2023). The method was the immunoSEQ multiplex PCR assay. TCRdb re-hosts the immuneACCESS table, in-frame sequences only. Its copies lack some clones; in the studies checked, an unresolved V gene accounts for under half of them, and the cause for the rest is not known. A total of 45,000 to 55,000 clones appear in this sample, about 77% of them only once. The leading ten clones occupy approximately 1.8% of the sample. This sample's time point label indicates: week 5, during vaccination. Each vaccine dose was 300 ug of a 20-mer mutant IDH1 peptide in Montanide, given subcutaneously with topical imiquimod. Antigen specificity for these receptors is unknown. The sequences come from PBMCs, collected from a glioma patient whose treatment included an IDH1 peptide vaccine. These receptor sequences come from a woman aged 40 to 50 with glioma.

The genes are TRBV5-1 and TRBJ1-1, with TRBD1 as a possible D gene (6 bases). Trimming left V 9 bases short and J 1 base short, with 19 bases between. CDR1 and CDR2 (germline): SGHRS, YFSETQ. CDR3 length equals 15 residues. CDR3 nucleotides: TGCGCCACGACCAACATACAGGGCACGAACACTGAAGCTTTCTTT. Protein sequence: CATTNIQGTNTEAFF.

The CDR3 sequence: CASSVDGGGGYEQYF. The CDR3 coding sequence is TGTGCCAGCAGCGTAGACGGAGGGGGCGGGTACGAGCAGTACTTC. This chain connects TRBV9 to TRBJ2-7, with D possibly matching TRBD1 (7 bases). Germline V gene lookup returns CDR1 SGDLS and CDR2 YYNGEE. The V end was cut by 0 bases, the J end by 4 bases, with 14 bases between. The CDR3 contains 15 residues.

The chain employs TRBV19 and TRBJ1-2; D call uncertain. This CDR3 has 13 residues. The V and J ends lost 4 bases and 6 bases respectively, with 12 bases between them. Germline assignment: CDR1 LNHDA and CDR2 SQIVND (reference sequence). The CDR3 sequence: CASSTIDYNGYTF. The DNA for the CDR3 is TGTGCCAGTAGTACCATCGACTATAATGGCTACACCTTC.